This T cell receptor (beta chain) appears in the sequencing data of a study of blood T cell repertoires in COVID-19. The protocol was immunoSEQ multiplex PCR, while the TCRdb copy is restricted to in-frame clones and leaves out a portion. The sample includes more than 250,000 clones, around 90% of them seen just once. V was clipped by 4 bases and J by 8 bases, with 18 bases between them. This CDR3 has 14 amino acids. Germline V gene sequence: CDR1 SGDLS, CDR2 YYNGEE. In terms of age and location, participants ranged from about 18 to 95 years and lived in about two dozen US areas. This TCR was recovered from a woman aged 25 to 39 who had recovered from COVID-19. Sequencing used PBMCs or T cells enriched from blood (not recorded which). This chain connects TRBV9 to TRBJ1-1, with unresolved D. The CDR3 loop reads CASSPHLTELEAFF. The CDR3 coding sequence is TGTGCCAGCAGCCCCCACTTAACAGAGTTGGAAGCTTTCTTT. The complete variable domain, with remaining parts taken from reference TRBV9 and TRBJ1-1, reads DSGVTQTPKHLITATGQRVTLRCSPRSGDLSVYWYQQSLDQGLQFLIQYYNGEERAKGNILERFSAQQFPDLHSELNLSSLELGDSALYFCASSPHLTELEAFFGQGTRLTVV.